The clone carrying this T cell receptor beta chain was observed at least ten times. As yet, its antigen is unknown. This record comes from a study of Graves' ophthalmopathy and Graves' hyperthyroidism. At the level of the study: Peripheral blood sampling occurred at initial diagnosis, before any treatment. Study-wide points: Among thyroid clonotypes expanded above 0.001 frequency, most also appeared in blood. For predicting ophthalmopathy progression, the model had 70.59% sensitivity and nearly 75% specificity.

Amplification targeted the TCR beta CDR3 regions, with RNA transcripts as the source material. Second-round multiplex PCR came after a first-round RT-PCR that employed HTBI primers. A single record per CDR3 protein comes from TCRdb applying MiXCR to the multiplex PCR reads. The sample holds about 400,000 distinct CDR3 sequences; about 16% are singletons and the top ten take approximately 1.4%. Diagnoses were established from clinical symptoms, serum thyroxine, TRAb, thyroid ultrasound and orbital computed tomography. The sequence derives from a woman aged 18-35 years with Graves' ophthalmopathy. What was sequenced was peripheral blood.

CDR3 nucleotide sequence: TGCGCCAGCAGCTGGGACAGGGGATCCTTCTACGAGCAGTACTTC. It encodes CASSWDRGSFYEQYF. The V and J genes are TRBV5-1 and TRBJ2-7; TRBD1 aligns across 10 bases. Germline CDR1 SGHRS, CDR2 YFSETQ. The CDR3 is 15 residues long. Losses at the gene ends were 3 bases for V and 3 bases for J; bases not matched to a gene: 6. Using reference TRBV5-1 and TRBJ2-7 for the parts outside the CDR3, the full variable domain is KAGVTQTPRYLIKTRGQQVTLSCSPISGHRSVSWYQQTPGQGLQFLFEYFSETQRNKGNFPGRFSGRQFSNSRSEMNVSTLELGDSALYLCASSWDRGSFYEQYFGPGTRLTVT.